Presented here are 16 T cell receptor beta chains from one specimen sequenced in a study of blood T cell repertoires in COVID-19. Sequenced by immunoSEQ multiplex PCR; TCRdb stores in-frame clones only, minus some. The sample includes 150,000 to 200,000 clones, about 85% of them seen just once. The source material was PBMCs or T cells enriched from blood (not recorded which). The receptor source for this set is a woman in her forties with acute COVID-19.

The chain links TRBV5-1 to TRBJ2-3; no reliable D call. Per the germline V gene, CDR1 is SGHRS and CDR2 is YFSETQ. The V gene lost 4 bases and the J gene lost 1 base, with 7 bases spanning the gap. CDR3 length equals 13 residues. CDR3 region: CASSVPGTDTQYF. For the CDR3, the DNA is TGCGCCAGCAGCGTCCCCGGCACAGATACGCAGTATTTT.

The count of this clone is one. This chain uses TRBV7-3 with TRBJ2-2; no clear D. The CDR3 extends over 14 amino acids. The germline V gene has CDR1 SGHTA and CDR2 FQGTGA. V was pared by 5 bases and J by 2 bases, with 9 bases between. The CDR3 is CASSKDINTGELFF. The CDR3 DNA is TGTGCCAGCAGCAAAGACATAAACACCGGGGAGCTGTTTTTT.

This clone occurred once. The chain is built from TRBV6-7 and TRBJ1-2, with no clear D. TRBV6-7 is noted as an ORF with a role that remains uncertain. Trimming cost V 0 bases and J 4 bases, with 12 bases left between them. The CDR3 spans 15 residues. In nucleotides, the CDR3 is TGTGCCAGCAGTTACTCTGGCGTTTCGGGCTATGGCTACACCTTC. It is translated as CASSYSGVSGYGYTF.

This clone has more than one count but fewer than ten. The chain couples TRBV9 to TRBJ1-1; 7 bases align to TRBD1. CDR1 is SGDLS and CDR2 is YYNGEE in the germline V gene. CDR3 length equals 15 residues. With 0 bases clipped from V and 5 bases from J, the junction kept 7 bases outside the gene matches. The chain's CDR3 is CASSVGGGGRTEAFF. DNA of the CDR3: TGTGCCAGCAGCGTAGGAGGAGGGGGCCGGACTGAAGCTTTCTTT.

V and J are TRBV3-1 (or the pseudogene TRBV3-2) and TRBJ1-6, with a weak D call TRBD1 (6 bases). The V gene lost 0 bases and the J gene lost 5 bases, with 17 bases spanning the gap. The CDR3 is made up of 18 amino acids. Germline values: CDR1 LGHDT, CDR2 YNNKEL (reference sequence). The CDR3 spells CASSQDLARDTHNSPLHF. CDR3 nucleotides: TGTGCCAGCAGCCAAGATCTAGCTCGGGACACCCATAATTCACCCCTCCACTTT.

In this sample, this clone turned up once. The germline gene is not matched at one end of the junction; a read error may be the cause. The V call is TRBV7-7, the J call TRBJ2-1; tentatively, D is TRBD2 (5 bases). The length of the CDR3 is 14 residues. Germline CDR1 and CDR2: SSHAT and FNYEAQ (reference sequence). The CDR3 loop reads CASSLGAGVNEQFF. The CDR3 nucleotides are TGTGCTAGCAGCTTAGGTGCGGGCGTCAATGAGCAGTTCTTC.

J is TRBJ2-3 and V is TRBV29-1; 7 bases fit TRBD2. Germline CDR1 is SQVTM and CDR2 is ANQGSEA. The CDR3 consists of 13 residues. Unmatched junction bases numbered 4, after V lost 5 bases and J lost 2 bases. The CDR3 reads CSVQSGNTDTQYF. In nucleotides, the CDR3 is TGCAGCGTTCAGAGCGGGAACACAGATACGCAGTATTTT.

V and J are TRBV7-2 and TRBJ1-2, with D perhaps TRBD1 (6 bases). Trimming took 1 base from V and 9 from J, leaving 12 bases between them. This CDR3 region has 13 residues. Germline V gives CDR1 SGHTA, CDR2 FQGNSA. CDR3 loop: CASSLDGRGRYTF. The CDR3 nucleotides read TGTGCCAGCAGCTTAGATGGCAGGGGCCGCTACACCTTC.

Only one count was recorded for this clone. The J gene is TRBJ2-1, the V gene TRBV5-1; 13 bases are shared with TRBD2. Trimming took 3 bases from V and 6 from J; bases not matched to a gene: 3. Germline V lookup: CDR1 SGHRS, CDR2 YFSETQ. The CDR3 extends over 15 amino acids. CDR3: CASSWTSGSSNEQFF. DNA for the CDR3: TGCGCCAGCAGCTGGACTAGCGGGAGTTCCAATGAGCAGTTCTTC.

This chain links TRBV11-2 with TRBJ2-1; D gene ambiguous. The CDR3 is 11 residues long. Germline CDR1 and CDR2: SGHAT and FQNNGV. V was trimmed by 7 bases and J by 5 bases, leaving 6 bases between them. The DNA of the CDR3 is TGTGCCAGCAACCTACACAATGAGCAGTTCTTC. It translates to CASNLHNEQFF.

The chain has TRBV2 and TRBJ2-1; 7 positions match TRBD1. The CDR3 consists of 15 residues. The V segment lost 3 bases and the J segment 4 bases; nucleotides outside the gene matches: 6. The germline V gene has CDR1 SNHLY and CDR2 FYNNEI. CDR3 nucleotide sequence: TGTGCCAGCAGTGATTGGACAGGCATTTACAATGAGCAGTTCTTC. It encodes CASSDWTGIYNEQFF.

This rearrangement joins TRBV28 to TRBJ1-5, with a possible D match to TRBD1 (5 bases). Germline loops: CDR1 MDHEN, CDR2 SYDVKM. The CDR3 totals 17 residues. Trimming pared 5 bases from V and 1 base from J, leaving 18 bases between. DNA of the CDR3: TGTGCCAGCAGTCCCCCCAAGGGCAGGGCAAGCAATCAGCCCCAGCATTTT. Translated, it gives CASSPPKGRASNQPQHF.

The chain combines TRBV3-1 (or the pseudogene TRBV3-2) with TRBJ2-7, with D possibly TRBD1 on 6 matching bases. Between the trimmed V and J ends, which lost 4 bases and 6 bases, there was a span of 13 bases. This CDR3 contains 13 residues. Germline CDR1 LGHDT, CDR2 YNNKEL (reference sequence). CDR3 coding DNA: TGTGCCAGCAGCCTCCCCGGGACATCCGAGCAGTACTTC. This translates into CASSLPGTSEQYF.

This clone was picked up one time. The gene calls are TRBV5-6 and TRBJ1-3; 7 positions agree with TRBD1. This CDR3 is 19 amino acids long. Germline CDR1 SGHDT, CDR2 YYEEEE. After removal of 4 bases from V and 1 base from J, the junction contained 17 bases not matched to a gene. The CDR3 loop is CASSKYNTQGKGSGNTIYF. Here the CDR3 DNA reads TGTGCCAGCAGCAAATATAACACACAGGGGAAAGGATCTGGAAACACCATATATTTT. Together with reference TRBV5-6 and TRBJ1-3, the CDR3 gives the full variable domain: DAGVTQSPTHLIKTRGQQVTLRCSPKSGHDTVSWYQQALGQGPQFIFQYYEEEERQRGNFPDRFSGHQFPNYSSELNVNALLLGDSALYLCASSKYNTQGKGSGNTIYFGEGSWLTVV.

This sequence joins TRBV5-1 and TRBJ1-2; D unresolved. Germline assignment: CDR1 SGHRS and CDR2 YFSETQ. V was trimmed by 3 bases and J by 0 bases, leaving 12 bases between them. The CDR3 is 15 amino acids. The CDR3 nucleotides read TGCGCCAGCAGCTATGGACTCCTGTCTAACTATGGCTACACCTTC. Protein product: CASSYGLLSNYGYTF.

This clone was seen a single time. The sample carries other DNA sequences with the same CDR3. J is TRBJ2-1 and V is TRBV2, with D possibly TRBD2 on 6 matching bases. Germline CDR1 is SNHLY and CDR2 is FYNNEI. The CDR3 totals 13 residues. Between the trimmed V and J ends, which lost 7 bases and 0 bases, there was a span of 7 bases. CDR3 in DNA: TGTGCCAGCAAGACTAGCTCCTACAATGAGCAGTTCTTC. It encodes CASKTSSYNEQFF.